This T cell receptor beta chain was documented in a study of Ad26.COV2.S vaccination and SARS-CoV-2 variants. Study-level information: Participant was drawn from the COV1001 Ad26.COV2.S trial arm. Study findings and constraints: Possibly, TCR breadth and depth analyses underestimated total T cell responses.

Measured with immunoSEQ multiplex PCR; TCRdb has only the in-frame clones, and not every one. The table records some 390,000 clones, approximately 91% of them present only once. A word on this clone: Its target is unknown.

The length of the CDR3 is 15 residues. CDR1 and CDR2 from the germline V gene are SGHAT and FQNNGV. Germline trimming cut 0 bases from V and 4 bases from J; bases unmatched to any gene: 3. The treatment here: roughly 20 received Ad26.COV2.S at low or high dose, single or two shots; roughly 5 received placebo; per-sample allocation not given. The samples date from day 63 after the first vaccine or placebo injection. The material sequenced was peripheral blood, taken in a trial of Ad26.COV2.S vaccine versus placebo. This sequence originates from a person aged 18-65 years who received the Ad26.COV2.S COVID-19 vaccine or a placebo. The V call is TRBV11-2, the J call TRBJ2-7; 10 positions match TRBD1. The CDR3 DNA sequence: TGTGCCAGCAGCTTAGAGGGGACAGGGGCGTACGAGCAGTACTTC. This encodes CASSLEGTGAYEQYF.